The sample holds one count of the clone carrying this TCR beta chain. As yet, its antigen is unknown. The table came from immunoSEQ multiplex PCR; TCRdb's copy has only in-frame clones and leaves some out. Of some 300,000 clones listed, around four fifths are singletons. The sample comes from a study of Ad26.COV2.S vaccination and SARS-CoV-2 variants. Broader study findings: Similar non-spike TCR breadth was observed in recipients of vaccine and of placebo.

Treatment in this sample: roughly 20 received Ad26.COV2.S at low or high dose, single or two shots; a few received placebo; per-sample allocation not given. After the first vaccine or placebo injection, samples were drawn on day 63. The V and J ends lost 5 bases and 2 bases, in that order; junction bases with no gene match: 7. CDR1 is SGHAT, CDR2 FQNNGV, per germline. The CDR3 consists of 15 residues. This sequence joins TRBV11-2 and TRBJ2-7, with TRBD1 matching 9 bases. The sample was peripheral blood, taken in a trial of Ad26.COV2.S vaccine versus placebo. The sequence was collected from a person aged 18-65 years who received the Ad26.COV2.S COVID-19 vaccine or a placebo. CDR3 residues: CASSHGTGTAYEQYF. CDR3 nucleotides: TGTGCCAGCAGCCACGGGACAGGGACTGCCTACGAGCAGTACTTC.